The 10 T cell receptor beta chains below come from one sample, sequenced in a study of shared clonotypes between healthy human individuals. Measured with immunoSEQ multiplex PCR; TCRdb has only the in-frame clones, and not every one. The sample has approximately 320,000 clones; over 65% are singletons. Material: memory CD4+ T cells sorted from blood. Subset meaning: CD45RA-negative fraction. The receptors originated from a man younger than 45 in good health.

The chain recombines TRBV6-1 with TRBJ1-1, with TRBD1 as a possible D gene (5 bases). Germline values: CDR1 MNHNS, CDR2 SASEGT. This CDR3 has 14 residues. V gave up 2 bases and J gave up 6 bases, with 13 bases separating them. CDR3 region: CASSELGVRAEAFF. The CDR3 DNA sequence: TGTGCCAGCAGTGAATTGGGGGTCAGGGCTGAAGCTTTCTTT.

Note on this clone: In the same sample, other DNA sequences code for this CDR3. This chain uses TRBV5-1 with TRBJ2-3; 7 bases line up with TRBD2. Germline V gene sequence: CDR1 SGHRS, CDR2 YFSETQ. The ends lost 0 bases at V and 4 bases at J; junction bases unmatched: 2. This CDR3 contains 14 residues. As DNA, the CDR3 is TGCGCCAGCAGCTTGGGCGGGGGTTCAGATACGCAGTATTTT. Protein: CASSLGGGSDTQYF.

This clone appeared a few times. The sample holds other DNA sequences that translate to the same CDR3. The V and J genes are TRBV2 and TRBJ1-1, with D possibly being TRBD1 (5 bases). The CDR3 loop spans 11 amino acids. Between the trimmed V and J ends, which lost 4 bases and 7 bases, there was a span of 7 bases. The germline V gene has CDR1 SNHLY and CDR2 FYNNEI. The CDR3 DNA reads TGTGCCAGCAGTGGAGACAGTGAAGCTTTCTTT. Amino acids: CASSGDSEAFF.

This sequence joins TRBV7-6 and TRBJ2-7; perhaps D is TRBD1 or TRBD2 (5 bases each). Germline CDR1 is SGHVS and CDR2 is FNYEAQ. Deletions cut 5 bases from V and 4 bases from J, with 18 bases between. There are 15 residues in the CDR3. The CDR3 loop is CASSPVPSGGYEQYF. The CDR3 DNA sequence: TGTGCCAGCAGCCCCGTTCCGAGTGGGGGATACGAGCAGTACTTC. The whole variable domain, remainder taken from reference TRBV7-6 and TRBJ2-7, is GAGVSQSPRYKVTKRGQDVALRCDPISGHVSLYWYRQALGQGPEFLTYFNYEAQQDKSGLPNDRFSAERPEGSISTLTIQRTEQRDSAMYRCASSPVPSGGYEQYFGPGTRLTVT.

The genes are TRBV18 and TRBJ2-4; tentatively, D is TRBD2 (6 bases). The germline V and J ends were trimmed by 5 bases and 6 bases, with 17 bases remaining between them. Germline V gene data show CDR1 as KGHSH and CDR2 as LQKENI. CDR3 length: 15 amino acids. The CDR3 DNA sequence: TGTGCCAGCTCAACAGTGACTAGTGGGTTAAACATTCAGTACTTC. Protein product: CASSTVTSGLNIQYF.

This clone showed up just a few times. The rearrangement links TRBV7-2 to TRBJ2-7; no clear D. Looked up from germline, CDR1 is SGHTA and CDR2 is FQGNSA. V lost 8 bases and J lost 1, with 12 bases in between. The CDR3 has 13 amino acids. The CDR3 coding sequence is TGTGCCAGCTCGAATGCGATTTCCTACGAGCAGTACTTC. Translated, it gives CASSNAISYEQYF. Supplemented by reference TRBV7-2 and TRBJ2-7, the full variable domain reads GAGVSQSPSNKVTEKGKDVELRCDPISGHTALYWYRQSLGQGLEFLIYFQGNSAPDKSGLPSDRFSAERTGGSVSTLTIQRTQQEDSAVYLCASSNAISYEQYFGPGTRLTVT.

Many counts were recorded for this clone. This CDR3 is also generated by other DNA sequences in the sample. V and J are TRBV28 and TRBJ1-4; the D is unclear. The germline gives CDR1 MDHEN, CDR2 SYDVKM. The CDR3 has 14 residues. V lost 5 bases and J 5 bases, leaving 12 bases between the germline ends. CDR3: CASSPNRPNEKLFF. In DNA, the CDR3 is TGTGCCAGCAGTCCTAACAGACCGAATGAAAAACTGTTTTTT.

The sample holds many counts of this clone. The chain is built from TRBV11-2 and TRBJ2-7; D call uncertain. CDR3 size: 12 residues. Germline-derived CDR1 and CDR2 are SGHAT and FQNNGV. Trimming shortened V by 4 bases and J by 6 bases, and 10 bases separated the two germline ends. Here the CDR3 DNA reads TGTGCCAGCAGCTCCGCAATTGGCGAGCAGTACTTC. Amino acids: CASSSAIGEQYF.

The rearrangement links TRBV7-3 to TRBJ2-5; D perhaps matches TRBD1 (7 bases). The germline V gene encodes CDR1 SGHTA and CDR2 FQGTGA. Trimming shortened V by 5 bases and J by 4 bases, and 8 bases separated the two germline ends. The CDR3 contains 12 residues. CDR3 DNA sequence: TGTGCCAGCAGCCAGGGGGGAGAGACCCAGTACTTC. This codes for CASSQGGETQYF. The whole variable domain, remainder taken from reference TRBV7-3 and TRBJ2-5, is GAGVSQTPSNKVTEKGKYVELRCDPISGHTALYWYRQSLGQGPEFLIYFQGTGAADDSGLPNDRFFAVRPEGSVSTLKIQRTERGDSAVYLCASSQGGETQYFGPGTRLLVL.

The chain uses TRBV30 and TRBJ2-5; TRBD2 might be the D (6 bases). The V gene lost 5 bases and the J gene lost 5 bases, with 9 bases spanning the gap. This CDR3 is 11 amino acids long. The germline V gene encodes CDR1 GTSNPN and CDR2 SVGIG (reference sequence). CDR3 sequence: CAWDLAETQYF. The CDR3 DNA sequence: TGTGCCTGGGACCTAGCGGAGACCCAGTACTTC.